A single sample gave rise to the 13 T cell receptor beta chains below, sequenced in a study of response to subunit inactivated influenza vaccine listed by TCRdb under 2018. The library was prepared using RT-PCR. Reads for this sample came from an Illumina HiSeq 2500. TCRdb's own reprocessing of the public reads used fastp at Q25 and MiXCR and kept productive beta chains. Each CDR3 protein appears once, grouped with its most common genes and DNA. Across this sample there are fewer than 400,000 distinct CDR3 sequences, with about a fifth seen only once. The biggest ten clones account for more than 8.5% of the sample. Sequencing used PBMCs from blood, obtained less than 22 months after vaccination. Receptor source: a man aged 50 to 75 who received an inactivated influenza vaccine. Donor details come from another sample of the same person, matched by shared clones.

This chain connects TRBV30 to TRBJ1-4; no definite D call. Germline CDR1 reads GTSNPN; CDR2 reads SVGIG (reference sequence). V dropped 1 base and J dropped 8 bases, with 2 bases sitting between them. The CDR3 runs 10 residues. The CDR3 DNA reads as TGTGCCTGGAGTGCGGAAAAACTGTTTTTT. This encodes CAWSAEKLFF.

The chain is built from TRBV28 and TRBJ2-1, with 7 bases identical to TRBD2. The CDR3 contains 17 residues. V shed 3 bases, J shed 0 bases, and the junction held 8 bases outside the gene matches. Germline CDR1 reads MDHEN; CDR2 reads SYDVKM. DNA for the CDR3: TGTGCCAGCAGTTTGGAGCCCGGGGGGAGCTCCTACAATGAGCAGTTCTTC. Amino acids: CASSLEPGGSSYNEQFF.

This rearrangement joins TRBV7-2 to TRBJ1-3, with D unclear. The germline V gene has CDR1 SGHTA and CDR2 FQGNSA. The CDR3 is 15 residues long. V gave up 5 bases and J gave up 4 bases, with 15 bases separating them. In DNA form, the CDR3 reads TGTGCCAGCAGCCCACCCACGGGCACAGGAAACACCATATATTTT. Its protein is CASSPPTGTGNTIYF.

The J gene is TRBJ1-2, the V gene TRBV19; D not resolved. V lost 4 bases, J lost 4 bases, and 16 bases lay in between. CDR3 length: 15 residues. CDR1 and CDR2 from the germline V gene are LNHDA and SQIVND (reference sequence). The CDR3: CASSRSYVESYGYTF. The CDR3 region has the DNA TGTGCCAGTAGTAGATCTTATGTCGAAAGCTATGGCTACACCTTC.

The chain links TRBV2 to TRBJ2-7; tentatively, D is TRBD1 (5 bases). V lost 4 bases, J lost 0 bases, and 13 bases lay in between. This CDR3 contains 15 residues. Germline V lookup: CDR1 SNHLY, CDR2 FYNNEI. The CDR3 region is CASSVRGSISYEQYF. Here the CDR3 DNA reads TGTGCCAGCAGTGTTAGGGGCTCTATCTCCTACGAGCAGTACTTC.

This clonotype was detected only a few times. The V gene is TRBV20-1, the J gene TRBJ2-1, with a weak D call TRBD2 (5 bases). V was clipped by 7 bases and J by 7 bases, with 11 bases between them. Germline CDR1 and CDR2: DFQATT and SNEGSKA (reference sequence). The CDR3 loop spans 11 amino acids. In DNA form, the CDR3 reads TGCAGTGAGAAGAGGGCGAATGAGCAGTTCTTC. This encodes CSEKRANEQFF.

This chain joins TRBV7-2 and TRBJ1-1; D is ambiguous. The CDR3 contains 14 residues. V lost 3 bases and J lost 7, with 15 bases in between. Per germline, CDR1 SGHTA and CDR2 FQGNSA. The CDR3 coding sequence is TGTGCCAGCAGCTTGTCAGGCAGTCCCTTTGAAGCTTTCTTT. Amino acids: CASSLSGSPFEAFF.

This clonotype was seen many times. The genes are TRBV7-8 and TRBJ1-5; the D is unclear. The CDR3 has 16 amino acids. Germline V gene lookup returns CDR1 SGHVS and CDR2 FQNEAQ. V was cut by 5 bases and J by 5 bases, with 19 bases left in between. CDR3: CASSVGPLGGYQPQHF. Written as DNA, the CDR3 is TGTGCCAGCAGCGTAGGACCGTTAGGCGGATATCAGCCCCAGCATTTT.

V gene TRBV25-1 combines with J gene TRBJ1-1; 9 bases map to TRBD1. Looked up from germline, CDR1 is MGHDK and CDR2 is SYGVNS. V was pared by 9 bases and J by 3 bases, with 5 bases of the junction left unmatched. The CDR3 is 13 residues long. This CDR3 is CARGTGRDTEAFF. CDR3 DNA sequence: TGTGCCAGGGGGACAGGGAGAGACACTGAAGCTTTCTTT.

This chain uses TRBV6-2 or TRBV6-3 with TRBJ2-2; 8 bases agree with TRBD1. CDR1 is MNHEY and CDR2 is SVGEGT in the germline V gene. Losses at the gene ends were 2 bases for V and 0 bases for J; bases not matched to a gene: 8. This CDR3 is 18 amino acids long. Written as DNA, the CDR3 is TGTGCCAGCAGTTACGGACAGGGATGGGACGCGAACACCGGGGAGCTGTTTTTT. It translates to CASSYGQGWDANTGELFF.

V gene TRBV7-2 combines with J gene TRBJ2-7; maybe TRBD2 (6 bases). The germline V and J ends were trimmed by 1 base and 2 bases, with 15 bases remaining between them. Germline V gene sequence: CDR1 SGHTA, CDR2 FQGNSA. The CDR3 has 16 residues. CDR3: CASSLVGGQSAYEQYF. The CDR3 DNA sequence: TGTGCCAGCAGCTTAGTTGGAGGGCAGTCAGCCTACGAGCAGTACTTC.

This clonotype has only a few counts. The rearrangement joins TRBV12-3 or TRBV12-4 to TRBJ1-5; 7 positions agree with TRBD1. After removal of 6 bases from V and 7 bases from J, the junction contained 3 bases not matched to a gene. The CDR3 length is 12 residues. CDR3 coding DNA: TGTGCCAGCAGACAGGGGAGCCAGCCCCAGCATTTT. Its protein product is CASRQGSQPQHF.

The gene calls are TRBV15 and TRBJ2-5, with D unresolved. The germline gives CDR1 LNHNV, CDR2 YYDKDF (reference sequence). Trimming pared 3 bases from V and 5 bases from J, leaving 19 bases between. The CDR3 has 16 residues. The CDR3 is CATSRGAIQPGETQYF. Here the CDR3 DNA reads TGTGCCACCAGCAGGGGTGCTATCCAGCCCGGGGAGACCCAGTACTTC.